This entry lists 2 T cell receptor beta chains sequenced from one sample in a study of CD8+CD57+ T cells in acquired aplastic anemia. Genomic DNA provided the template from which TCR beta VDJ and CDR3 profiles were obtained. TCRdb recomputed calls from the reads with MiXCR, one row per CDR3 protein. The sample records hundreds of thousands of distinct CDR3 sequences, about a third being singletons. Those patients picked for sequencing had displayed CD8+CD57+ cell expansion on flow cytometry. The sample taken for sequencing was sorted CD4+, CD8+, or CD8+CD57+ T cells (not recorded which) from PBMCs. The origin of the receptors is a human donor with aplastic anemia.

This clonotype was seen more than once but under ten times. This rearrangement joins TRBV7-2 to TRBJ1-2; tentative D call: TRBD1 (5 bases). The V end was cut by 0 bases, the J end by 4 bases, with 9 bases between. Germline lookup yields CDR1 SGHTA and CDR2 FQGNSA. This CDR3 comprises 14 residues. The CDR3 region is CASSLAGDPYGYTF. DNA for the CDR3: TGTGCCAGCAGCTTAGCTGGGGACCCCTATGGCTACACCTTC.

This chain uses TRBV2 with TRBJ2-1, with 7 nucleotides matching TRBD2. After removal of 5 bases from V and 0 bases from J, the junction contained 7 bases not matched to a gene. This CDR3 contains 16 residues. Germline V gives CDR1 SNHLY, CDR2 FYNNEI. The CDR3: CASSQGLRPSYNEQFF. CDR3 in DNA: TGTGCCAGCAGTCAGGGACTACGCCCCTCCTACAATGAGCAGTTCTTC.